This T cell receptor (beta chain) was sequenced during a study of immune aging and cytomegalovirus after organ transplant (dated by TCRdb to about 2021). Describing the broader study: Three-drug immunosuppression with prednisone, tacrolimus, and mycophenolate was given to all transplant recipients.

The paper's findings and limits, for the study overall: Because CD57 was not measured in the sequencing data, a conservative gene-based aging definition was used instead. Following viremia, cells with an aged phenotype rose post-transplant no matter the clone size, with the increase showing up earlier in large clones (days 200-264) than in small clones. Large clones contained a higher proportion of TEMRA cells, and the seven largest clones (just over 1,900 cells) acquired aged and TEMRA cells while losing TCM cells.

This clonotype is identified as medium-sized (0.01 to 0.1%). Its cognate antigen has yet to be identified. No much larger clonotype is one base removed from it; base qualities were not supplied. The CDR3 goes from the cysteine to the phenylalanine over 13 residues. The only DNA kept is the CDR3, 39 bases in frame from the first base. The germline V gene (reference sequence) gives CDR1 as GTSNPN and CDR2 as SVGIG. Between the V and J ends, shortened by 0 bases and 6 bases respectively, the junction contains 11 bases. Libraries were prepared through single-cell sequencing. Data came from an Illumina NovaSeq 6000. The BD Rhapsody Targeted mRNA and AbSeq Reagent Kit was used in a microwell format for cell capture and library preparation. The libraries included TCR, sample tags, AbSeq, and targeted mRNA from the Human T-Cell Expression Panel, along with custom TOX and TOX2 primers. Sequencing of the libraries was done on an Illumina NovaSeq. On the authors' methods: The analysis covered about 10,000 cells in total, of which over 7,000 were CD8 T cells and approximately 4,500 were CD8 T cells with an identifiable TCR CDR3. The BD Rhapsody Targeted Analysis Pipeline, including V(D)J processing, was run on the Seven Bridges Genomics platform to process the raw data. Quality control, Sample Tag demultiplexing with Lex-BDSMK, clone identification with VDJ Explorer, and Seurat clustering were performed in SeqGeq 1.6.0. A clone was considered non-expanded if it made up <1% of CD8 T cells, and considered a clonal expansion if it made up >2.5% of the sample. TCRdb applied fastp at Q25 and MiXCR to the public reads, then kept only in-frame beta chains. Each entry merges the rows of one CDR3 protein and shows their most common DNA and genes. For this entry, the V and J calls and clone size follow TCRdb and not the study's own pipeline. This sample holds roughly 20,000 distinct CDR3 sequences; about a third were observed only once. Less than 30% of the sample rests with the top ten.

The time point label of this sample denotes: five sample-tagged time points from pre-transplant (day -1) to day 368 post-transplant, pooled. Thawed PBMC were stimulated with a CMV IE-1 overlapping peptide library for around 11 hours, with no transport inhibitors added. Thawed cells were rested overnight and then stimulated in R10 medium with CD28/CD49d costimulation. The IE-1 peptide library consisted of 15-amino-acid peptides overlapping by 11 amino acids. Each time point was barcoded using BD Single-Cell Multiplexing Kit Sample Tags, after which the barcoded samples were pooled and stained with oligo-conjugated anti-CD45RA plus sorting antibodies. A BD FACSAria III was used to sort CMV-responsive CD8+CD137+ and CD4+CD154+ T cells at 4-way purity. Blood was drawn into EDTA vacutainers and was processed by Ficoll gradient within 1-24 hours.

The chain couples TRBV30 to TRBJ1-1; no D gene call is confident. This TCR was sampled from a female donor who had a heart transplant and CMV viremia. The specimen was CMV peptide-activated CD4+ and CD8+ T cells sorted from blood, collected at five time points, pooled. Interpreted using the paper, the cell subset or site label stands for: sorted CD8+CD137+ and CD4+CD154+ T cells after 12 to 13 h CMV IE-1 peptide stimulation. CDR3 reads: CAWSVRHAAEAFF. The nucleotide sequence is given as TGTGCCTGGAGTGTTAGACACGCCGCTGAAGCTTTCTTT.